The clone carrying this T cell receptor (beta chain) has only a few counts. The antigen is undetermined. This specimen belongs to a study of post-analysis software for immune sequencing data. Study-level findings and limits: With F measure, samples from one preparation batch clustered together strongly. Multiple sclerosis patients showed significantly lower normalized Chao1 diversity than controls did. The five TRBV segments detected at higher frequency in patients than in controls included TRBV5-6, TRBV5-1 and TRBV20-1.

V lost 6 bases to trimming and J lost 3 bases, with 15 bases between them. This CDR3 contains 15 residues. Incorporated into the TCR beta cDNA libraries were unique molecular identifiers, which served to reduce PCR and sequencing biases. A population of 1 to 10 million T cells gave rise to roughly 500,000 cDNA molecules. TCRdb processed the PCR reads anew with MiXCR; each CDR3 protein has one entry. The data show approximately 460,000 distinct CDR3 sequences, roughly 45% seen once. The chain has TRBV12-3 or TRBV12-4 and TRBJ2-1; D remains unclear. The sample taken for sequencing was blood. The clonotype comes from a girl aged 10-17 years with multiple sclerosis. Here the CDR3 reads CASRPDQHVYNEQFF. CDR3 bases: TGTGCCAGCAGACCAGACCAGCACGTCTACAATGAGCAGTTCTTC.